This entry is about one T cell receptor (beta chain). What it recognizes is unknown. The record originates from a study of hypomethylating agent response in myelodysplastic syndrome. Study at large: Donors were myelodysplastic syndrome patients: 2 female, about 9 male. General study points: Non-responders showed more contracted clonotypes post-treatment, while responders showed more novel ones. The cohort was small, with only 10 to 12 patients analyzed.

The germline V and J ends were trimmed by 7 bases and 0 bases, with 16 bases remaining between them. Per germline, CDR1 LNHDA and CDR2 SQIVND (reference sequence). The CDR3 consists of 16 residues. Survey resolution used two replicates of 200 ng, totaling around 400 ng DNA. Using immunoSEQ multiplex PCR, the repertoire was profiled, and TCRdb retains in-frame clones only, with some absent. This sample has 5,000 to 6,000 clones; around 87% occur once, and the top ten carry just under 15%. This rearrangement joins TRBV19 to TRBJ1-3; D is ambiguous. The sequences come from bone marrow, collected before or after starting hypomethylating agent treatment for myelodysplastic syndrome (not recorded which). This sequence was found in a human donor with myelodysplastic syndrome. CDR3 protein: CASKGGLHYSGNTIYF. Here the CDR3 DNA reads TGTGCCAGTAAGGGCGGACTTCACTACTCTGGAAACACCATATATTTT.